One T cell receptor (beta chain) is described in this entry. Libraries were prepared by immunoSEQ multiplex PCR; TCRdb keeps only in-frame clonotypes and omits some of them. The sample contains about 90,000 clones, almost 95% of which appear only once. The sample originates from a study of blood T cell repertoires in COVID-19. About the study: Acute-phase and convalescent COVID-19 samples originated in the United States, Italy and Spain.

The specimen sequenced was peripheral blood. The clonotype comes from a woman aged 60-75 years with active COVID-19.

The CDR3 DNA reads TGTGCTAGTGGTTCGGCGGACAGGGGATTGTTGGAAGAGACCCAGTACTTC. Its translation is CASGSADRGLLEETQYF. V and J are TRBV12-5 and TRBJ2-5; 9 positions match TRBD1. V lost 4 bases, J lost 3 bases, and 12 bases stayed unmatched. Per germline, CDR1 LGHNT and CDR2 FRNRAP. CDR3 length: 17 amino acids.